This T cell receptor beta chain emerged from a study of T cells in Graves' hyperthyroidism and ophthalmopathy. Uncontrolled infection, other autoimmune disease, pregnancy or lactation led to exclusion. There are many counts of this clonotype. The V and J ends lost 6 bases and 4 bases, in that order; junction bases with no gene match: 0. Germline CDR1 SNHLY, CDR2 FYNNEI. CDR3 size: 12 residues. Using RNA transcripts as the source, TCR beta CDR3 regions were amplified. When the TCR CDR3 underwent first-round RT-PCR, the HTBI primer set was used. TCRdb used MiXCR to reprocess the multiplex PCR reads, holding one entry per CDR3 protein. The sample yields 500,000 to 800,000 distinct CDR3 sequences, roughly 15% seen once.

The origin of this receptor is a woman aged 50 to 60 with Graves' ophthalmopathy. The chain links TRBV2 to TRBJ2-3; 8 bases are a match to TRBD1. Sequenced material: blood. CDR3 nucleotide sequence: TGTGCCAGCAGGGACAGGGCAGATACGCAGTATTTT. Amino acid sequence: CASRDRADTQYF.